The entry below gives a single T cell receptor (beta chain) sequence along with its context. This record belongs to a study of T cell changes during pregnancy in multiple sclerosis. This CDR3 is 11 amino acids long. V was pared by 3 bases and J by 4 bases, with 2 bases between. Germline-derived CDR1 and CDR2 are LNHDA and SQIVND (reference sequence). Method: immunoSEQ multiplex PCR; TCRdb's copy keeps in-frame clones and lacks some. The repertoire holds fewer than 150,000 clones, with 96% as singletons. The TCR originated in a female donor with multiple sclerosis, enrolled in a pregnancy study. The sequences come from peripheral blood, collected after pregnancy. The chain employs TRBV19 and TRBJ2-3; D is ambiguous. The CDR3 nucleotides read TGTGCCAGTAGTATCGCAGATACGCAGTATTTT. This codes for CASSIADTQYF.